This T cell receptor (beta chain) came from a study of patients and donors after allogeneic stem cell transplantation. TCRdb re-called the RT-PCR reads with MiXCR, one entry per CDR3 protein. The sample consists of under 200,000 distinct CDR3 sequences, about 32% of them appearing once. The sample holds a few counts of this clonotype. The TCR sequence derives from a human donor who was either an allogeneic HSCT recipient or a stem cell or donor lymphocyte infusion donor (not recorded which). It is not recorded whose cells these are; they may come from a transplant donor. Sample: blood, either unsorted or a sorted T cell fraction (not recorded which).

DNA of the CDR3: TGTGCCAGCAGCTATGGCTCCTACTACGAGCAGTACTTC. Translated: CASSYGSYYEQYF. This chain joins TRBV7-9 and TRBJ2-7; no clear D gene. The germline V and J ends were trimmed by 4 bases and 3 bases, with 10 bases remaining between them. This CDR3 has 13 amino acids. CDR1 SEHNR and CDR2 FQNEAQ come from the germline V gene (reference sequence).